The 13 T cell receptor beta chains below were found in one sample sequenced in a study of MAIT cells during Salmonella Paratyphi A infection. Study-wide points: Infection appeared not to change oligoclonal MAIT cell TRBV usage, which favoured TRBV20 and TRBV6.

Time point defined: before S. Paratyphi A challenge (baseline). Valpha7.2+ CD161+ T cells were sorted by flow cytometry as MAIT cells. Their recognized antigens are unknown. TCRdb processed the 5' RACE reads anew with MiXCR; each CDR3 protein has one entry. The data contain around 650 distinct CDR3 sequences, 12% to 15% of them singletons. The sample consisted of MAIT cells from PBMCs, taken at the first sampling point of the challenge study. These receptors were collected from a person aged 18 to 75 who was deliberately infected with Salmonella Paratyphi A in a paratyphoid fever challenge study.

By sample fraction, this clonotype is large (0.1 to 1%). CDR3 nucleotide sequence: TGTGCCAGCAGTGACTCTGACACCGGGGAGCTGTTTTTT. Translated, it gives CASSDSDTGELFF. The chain is built from TRBV6-4 and TRBJ2-2; D remains ambiguous. The V end was cut by 0 bases, the J end by 3 bases, with 2 bases between. There are 13 residues in the CDR3. Germline assignment: CDR1 MRHNA and CDR2 SNTAGT.

This clonotype is labeled as medium-sized (0.01 to 0.1%). The rearrangement links TRBV12-3 or TRBV12-4 to TRBJ2-7; D not resolved. Trimming left V 5 bases short and J 1 base short, with 15 bases between. CDR3 length: 15 residues. The DNA for the CDR3 is TGTGCCAGCAGTCCCGGCGGCGATCTTTCCTACGAGCAGTACTTC. This gives the protein CASSPGGDLSYEQYF.

This clonotype has at least ten counts. The rearrangement uses TRBV18 and TRBJ2-5, with 7 bases matching TRBD2. The trim removed 2 bases at V and 5 bases at J, leaving 8 bases unmatched. Germline-derived CDR1 and CDR2 are KGHSH and LQKENI. The CDR3 sequence is 15 residues long. The DNA for the CDR3 is TGTGCCAGCTCACCAGGGTGGAGCGGGGTTGAGACCCAGTACTTC. Protein: CASSPGWSGVETQYF.

In this sample, this clonotype is medium-sized (0.01 to 0.1%). The CDR3 here is CSARDRADYEQYF. The CDR3 DNA sequence: TGCAGTGCTAGAGACCGCGCGGACTACGAGCAGTACTTC. The rearrangement uses TRBV20-1 and TRBJ2-7; D is undetermined. The CDR3 extends over 13 amino acids. V shed 0 bases and J shed 3 bases, with 9 bases lying between them. In germline, CDR1 is DFQATT, CDR2 SNEGSKA (reference sequence).

This clonotype has only a few counts. The chain is built from TRBV3-1 and TRBJ2-6; D is ambiguous. V was trimmed by 3 bases and J by 0 bases, leaving 9 bases between them. The V gene's germline CDR1 is LGHDT and CDR2 YNNKEL (reference sequence). The length of the CDR3 is 16 residues. The CDR3 DNA is TGTGCCAGCAGCCAGGAACAAGACTCTGGGGCCAACGTCCTGACTTTC. Translated: CASSQEQDSGANVLTF.

This clonotype ranks as large. The chain uses TRBV6-4 and TRBJ2-2; D is undetermined. The CDR3 is 13 amino acids. The ends were cut back, 2 bases at V and 2 bases at J, with 3 bases in the middle. Germline V gene sequence: CDR1 MRHNA, CDR2 SNTAGT. CDR3 in amino acids: CASSDKNTGELFF. In DNA form, the CDR3 reads TGTGCCAGCAGTGACAAAAACACCGGGGAGCTGTTTTTT.

This clonotype was counted many times. Compared with germline, one end of the junction differs, possibly owing to a read error. The chain recombines TRBV20-1 with TRBJ2-7; D ambiguous. CDR1 is DFQATT, CDR2 SNEGSKA, per germline (reference sequence). The CDR3 runs to 14 residues. The CDR3 DNA is TGTAGTGCCCCGAGTACAGACAACTCCTACGAGCAGTACTTC. It is translated as CSAPSTDNSYEQYF.

Relative to its sample, this clonotype is medium-sized. The chain couples TRBV20-1 to TRBJ2-5, with 12 positions matching TRBD2. This CDR3 is built from 18 residues. The germline CDR1 and CDR2 sequences are DFQATT and SNEGSKA (reference sequence). Unmatched junction bases numbered 12, after V lost 0 bases and J lost 4 bases. The CDR3 loop reads CSARDLGLAGGAPETQYF. CDR3 coding DNA: TGCAGTGCTAGAGATCTAGGGCTAGCGGGGGGGGCCCCAGAGACCCAGTACTTC.

This clonotype is labeled as medium-sized (0.01 to 0.1%). The CDR3 spells CATSDLVSETGELFF. Here the CDR3 DNA reads TGTGCCACCAGTGATTTGGTTTCGGAGACCGGGGAGCTGTTTTTT. V and J are TRBV24-1 and TRBJ2-2; D ambiguous. CDR3 length: 15 residues. With 0 bases removed from V and 5 bases from J, the gap between germline ends came to 9 bases. CDR1 and CDR2 (germline): KGHDR, SFDVKD.

Note on this clonotype: With a much larger clone just one base away, this may be a read error. The J gene is TRBJ2-5, the V gene TRBV6-4; 9 nucleotides line up with TRBD2. Looked up from germline, CDR1 is MRHNA and CDR2 is SNTAGT. This CDR3 is built from 16 residues. The V and J ends lost 3 bases and 4 bases, in that order; junction bases with no gene match: 9. The CDR3 bases are TGTGCCAGCAGTGAGGAGGGGACTAGCAGGGGAGAGACCCAGTACTTC. Its protein product is CASSEEGTSRGETQYF.

The gene calls are TRBV6-1 and TRBJ2-3; 7 bases fit TRBD1. With 1 base clipped from V and 4 bases from J, the junction kept 5 bases outside the gene matches. Per the germline V gene, CDR1 is MNHNS and CDR2 is SASEGT. The CDR3 runs to 15 residues. The CDR3 bases are TGTGCCAGCAGTGAAGGAGGGCAGGGGGCAGATACGCAGTATTTT. This gives the protein CASSEGGQGADTQYF.

Only a few counts were recorded for this clonotype. The chain is built from TRBV6-4 and TRBJ2-6; the D is unclear. The CDR3 extends over 14 amino acids. The germline gives CDR1 MRHNA, CDR2 SNTAGT. V was pared by 3 bases and J by 1 base, with 4 bases between. CDR3 nucleotide sequence: TGTGCCAGCAGTGAAGGTTCTGGGGCCAACGTCCTGACTTTC. It is translated as CASSEGSGANVLTF.

This clonotype was seen ten or more times. The chain couples TRBV6-1 to TRBJ1-1; D gene unclear. V gave up 1 base and J gave up 0 bases, with 9 bases separating them. The CDR3 extends over 15 amino acids. Germline CDR1 and CDR2: MNHNS and SASEGT. The chain's CDR3 is CASSEGVEMNTEAFF. The CDR3 nucleotides read TGTGCCAGCAGTGAAGGTGTGGAAATGAACACTGAAGCTTTCTTT.